This paragraph reports one TCR beta chain. Its antigen is not identified. All gene names here are mouse names. This sample was taken from a study of CD8+ T cells in alopecia areata. It was cDNA, reverse transcribed from extracted RNA, that served as the sequencing template. Sequencing used immunoSEQ multiplex PCR; TCRdb keeps in-frame clones, though not all of them. There are some 110,000 clones in the sample, none observed a single time. Broader study findings: Clarity of TCR sharing across patients fell short of that in mice, possibly HLA-related.

Sequenced sample: lesional skin. The TCR was taken from a C3H/HeJ mouse with alopecia areata. The strain is characterized by the MHC haplotype H2-k.

The CDR3 DNA, read in part, is TGTGCCAGCAGCCCTGGGACAAAAAACTCC. Its protein product is CASSPGTKNS. The whole CDR3 is CASSPGTKNSDYTF. The chain combines TRBV13-1 with TRBJ1-2, with a possible D match to TRBD1 (6 bases). Sequencing ends 4 residues short of the CDR3 end; the germline J gene provides the rest. V was cut by 5 bases and J by 1 base, with 12 bases left in between. The length of the CDR3 is 14 residues. From germline, CDR1 is NSHNY and CDR2 SYGAGN.